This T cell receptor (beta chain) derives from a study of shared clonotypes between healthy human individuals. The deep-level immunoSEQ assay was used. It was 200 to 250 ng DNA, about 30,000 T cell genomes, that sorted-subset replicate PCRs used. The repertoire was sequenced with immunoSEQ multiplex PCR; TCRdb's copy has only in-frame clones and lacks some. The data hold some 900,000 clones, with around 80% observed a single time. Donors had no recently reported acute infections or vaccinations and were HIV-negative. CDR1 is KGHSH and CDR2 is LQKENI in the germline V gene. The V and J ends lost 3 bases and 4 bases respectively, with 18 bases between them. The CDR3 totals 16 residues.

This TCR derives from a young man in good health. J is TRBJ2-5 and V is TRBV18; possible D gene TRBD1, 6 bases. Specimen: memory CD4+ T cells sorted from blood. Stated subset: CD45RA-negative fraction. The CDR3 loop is CASSPQQGIVGETQYF. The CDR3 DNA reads TGTGCCAGCTCACCTCAACAGGGCATAGTGGGAGAGACCCAGTACTTC. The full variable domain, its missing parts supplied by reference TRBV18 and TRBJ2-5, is NAGVMQNPRHLVRRRGQEARLRCSPMKGHSHVYWYRQLPEEGLKFMVYLQKENIIDESGMPKERFSAEFPKEGPSILRIQQVVRGDSAAYFCASSPQQGIVGETQYFGPGTRLLVL.